This passage covers 20 T cell receptor beta chains from one sample sequenced in a study of blood T cell repertoires in COVID-19. Sequencing was performed with immunoSEQ multiplex PCR; in TCRdb, only in-frame clones are kept and a portion is missing. Altogether roughly 120,000 clones are present, around 89% being singletons, with the ten largest covering 1.1%. Sample: peripheral blood. The receptor set was obtained from a human donor in a cohort sampled during active COVID-19.

The J gene is TRBJ1-2, the V gene TRBV19; D is perhaps TRBD1 (5 bases). Germline lookup yields CDR1 LNHDA and CDR2 SQIVND (reference sequence). V was pared by 1 base and J by 8 bases, with 11 bases between. The CDR3 has 13 residues. CDR3 DNA: TGTGCCAGTAGTATAGGGGGCCTTGGGGGCTACACCTTC. This codes for CASSIGGLGGYTF.

The V gene is TRBV1, the J gene TRBJ1-3. TRBV1 is classified as a pseudogene. The CDR3 loop spans 15 amino acids. This chain's CDR3 is CTSSQDRDPGNTIYF. The CDR3 DNA follows: TGCACCAGCAGCCAAGACCGGGATCCTGGAAACACCATATATTTT.

The gene calls are TRBV6-5 and TRBJ1-6; TRBD1 matches at 8 bases. Germline CDR1 and CDR2: MNHEY and SVGAGI. The CDR3 runs 14 residues. The junction had 5 bases not matched to a gene; V was cut back by 6 bases and J by 7 bases. The CDR3 loop is CASRPGQANSPLHF. Here the CDR3 DNA reads TGTGCCAGCAGGCCGGGACAGGCCAATTCACCCCTCCACTTT.

This chain connects TRBV11-1 to TRBJ1-1; D unclear. Looked up from germline, CDR1 is SGHAT and CDR2 is FQDESV (reference sequence). Trimming left V 3 bases short and J 7 bases short, with 6 bases between. The CDR3 runs to 11 residues. The CDR3 spells CASSLNGEAFF. CDR3 in DNA: TGTGCCAGCAGCTTGAACGGTGAAGCTTTCTTT.

The chain employs TRBV5-6 and TRBJ1-3; D might be TRBD1 (5 bases). Germline V lookup: CDR1 SGHDT, CDR2 YYEEEE. Trimming took off 1 base at V and 0 bases at J, with 8 bases between the two ends. CDR3 length: 15 residues. CDR3 coding DNA: TGTGCCAGCAGCTTGTTTGACAGCTCTGGAAACACCATATATTTT. It specifies CASSLFDSSGNTIYF. The full variable domain, completed using reference TRBV5-6 and TRBJ1-3, is DAGVTQSPTHLIKTRGQQVTLRCSPKSGHDTVSWYQQALGQGPQFIFQYYEEEERQRGNFPDRFSGHQFPNYSSELNVNALLLGDSALYLCASSLFDSSGNTIYFGEGSWLTVV.

With respect to this clone: The conserved final phenylalanine or tryptophan is absent from the CDR3, which likely points to a read error. The limits of the CDR3 on the DNA are not certain, so only TCRdb's listed CDR3 is given. The chain links TRBV2 to TRBJ1-2; the D call in the table, TRBD1, was not verified against the DNA. Germline V gives CDR1 SNHLY, CDR2 FYNNEI. The CDR3 contains 9 residues when both ends are counted. CDR3 region: CASSVTGRS.

The chain couples TRBV4-1 to TRBJ1-1; TRBD1 is a possible D gene (6 bases). In germline, CDR1 is MGHRA, CDR2 YSYEKL. The germline V and J ends were trimmed by 4 bases and 0 bases, with 12 bases remaining between them. This CDR3 comprises 15 residues. CDR3 coding DNA: TGCGCCAGCAGCCTTCGACAGGACATGAACACTGAAGCTTTCTTT. Its protein product is CASSLRQDMNTEAFF.

In its sample, this clone was seen a few times. This chain connects TRBV2 to TRBJ1-5; 10 bases line up with TRBD1. Germline assignment: CDR1 SNHLY and CDR2 FYNNEI. V was pared by 4 bases and J by 6 bases, with 6 bases of the junction left unmatched. CDR3 length: 15 residues. This chain's CDR3 is CASSGLRDRGQPQHF. CDR3 sequence (DNA): TGTGCCAGCAGTGGGTTGCGGGACAGGGGTCAGCCCCAGCATTTT.

V and J are TRBV25-1 and TRBJ2-7, with 7 bases aligning to TRBD1. The length of the CDR3 is 15 residues. Germline lookup yields CDR1 MGHDK and CDR2 SYGVNS. V lost 1 base to trimming and J lost 1 base; unmatched junction nucleotides: 4. The DNA for the CDR3 is TGTGCCAGCAGTGAATCTGGGACAGTTTCCTACGAGCAGTACTTC. Protein product: CASSESGTVSYEQYF.

The rearrangement uses TRBV2 and TRBJ2-7, with 7 positions matching TRBD1. CDR1 and CDR2 from the germline V gene are SNHLY and FYNNEI. CDR3 length: 12 residues. V shed 8 bases and J 7 bases; nucleotides not matched to a gene: 8. As DNA, the CDR3 is TGTGCCAGCCGGACGAGGGGGCGGGAGCAGTACTTC. Its protein product is CASRTRGREQYF.

CDR3: CASSLSYYEQYF. DNA of the CDR3: TGTGCCAGCAGCTTGTCTTACTACGAGCAGTACTTC. The chain combines TRBV11-2 with TRBJ2-7; no reliable D call. CDR1 is SGHAT and CDR2 is FQNNGV in the germline V gene. This CDR3 has 12 amino acids. Trimming cost V 3 bases and J 3 bases, with 6 bases left between them.

The J gene is TRBJ1-4, the V gene TRBV7-2, with a tentative D call TRBD1 (5 bases). The CDR3 extends over 16 amino acids. Trimming pared 0 bases from V and 8 bases from J, leaving 16 bases between. Germline lookup yields CDR1 SGHTA and CDR2 FQGNSA. This CDR3 is CASSLATAQGREKLFF. The DNA of the CDR3 is TGTGCCAGCAGCTTAGCCACAGCTCAGGGCCGGGAAAAACTGTTTTTT.

This clone was found once. This chain joins TRBV7-2 and TRBJ1-4, with TRBD1 matching over 7 bases. The CDR3 has 14 residues. Germline V gene sequence: CDR1 SGHTA, CDR2 FQGNSA. J was trimmed by 8 bases and V by 2 bases; bases with no gene match: 5. CDR3 loop: CASSLRGRREKLFF. The CDR3 DNA follows: TGTGCCAGCAGCTTAAGGGGGCGCCGAGAAAAACTGTTTTTT.

The chain recombines TRBV7-2 with TRBJ1-4; weak D call: TRBD1 (5 bases). Germline V gene lookup returns CDR1 SGHTA and CDR2 FQGNSA. The CDR3 is made up of 16 amino acids. V was clipped by 5 bases and J by 7 bases, with 20 bases between them. CDR3 amino acids: CASSPRGGGAREKLFF. The CDR3 nucleotides read TGTGCCAGCAGCCCCCGTGGTGGAGGGGCACGTGAAAAACTGTTTTTT.

The chain has TRBV3-1 (or the pseudogene TRBV3-2) and TRBJ2-3; 7 bases fit TRBD1. This CDR3 has 15 amino acids. In germline, CDR1 is LGHDT, CDR2 YNNKEL (reference sequence). Trimming cost V 6 bases and J 1 base; bases outside gene matches: 7. CDR3 DNA sequence: TGTGCCAGCAGTCAACACAGGGGCCGCACAGATACGCAGTATTTT. Translating gives CASSQHRGRTDTQYF.

J is TRBJ2-1 and V is TRBV7-9; a weak D match, TRBD1 (7 bases). Germline CDR1 reads SEHNR; CDR2 reads FQNEAQ (reference sequence). This CDR3 spans 15 amino acids. The ends were cut back, 4 bases at V and 8 bases at J, with 18 bases in the middle. CDR3 sequence reads: CASSSLEGAFDEQFF. The CDR3 DNA is TGTGCCAGCAGCTCATTGGAGGGGGCGTTCGATGAGCAGTTCTTC.

V is TRBV28 and J is TRBJ1-3; 7 nucleotides match TRBD1. The CDR3 covers 15 residues. V shed 5 bases, J shed 1 base, and the junction held 5 bases outside the gene matches. Germline V gene lookup returns CDR1 MDHEN and CDR2 SYDVKM. The DNA for the CDR3 is TGTGCCAGCAGTCTCCCGACAGGGTCTGGAAACACCATATATTTT. This gives the protein CASSLPTGSGNTIYF.

This sequence joins TRBV28 and TRBJ1-6; the match to TRBD1 covers 8 bases. The CDR3 sequence is 19 residues long. The germline V gene has CDR1 MDHEN and CDR2 SYDVKM. Trimming took 3 bases from V and 11 from J; bases not matched to a gene: 21. Here the CDR3 reads CASSFMGTGLAFTTAPLHF. CDR3 DNA sequence: TGTGCCAGCAGTTTCATGGGGACAGGCTTAGCGTTTACTACTGCACCCCTCCACTTT.

The chain carries TRBV28 and TRBJ1-1; 9 bases agree with TRBD1. V dropped 4 bases and J dropped 2; count of bases not matched to a gene: 8. CDR1 and CDR2 (germline): MDHEN, SYDVKM. The CDR3 runs to 16 residues. The CDR3 region is CASSSPPGQGNTEAFF. For the CDR3, the DNA is TGTGCCAGCAGTTCACCCCCGGGACAGGGCAACACTGAAGCTTTCTTT.

The V call is TRBV5-1, the J call TRBJ1-2; 9 bases match TRBD1. This CDR3 spans 15 amino acids. Per germline, CDR1 SGHRS and CDR2 YFSETQ. Losses at the gene ends were 4 bases for V and 4 bases for J; bases not matched to a gene: 8. This chain's CDR3 is CASSRGDREFYGYTF. The CDR3 DNA reads TGCGCCAGCAGCCGGGGGGACAGGGAATTCTATGGCTACACCTTC.